The next 4 T cell receptor beta chains were all read from a single sample in a study of CD4 T cells in relation to SARS-CoV-2 and coronaviruses. Using immunoSEQ multiplex PCR, the repertoire was profiled, and TCRdb retains in-frame clones only, with some absent. The table includes 27,000 or so clones, about 75% detected once. Unexposed donor CD4+ T cells date from 2011-2018, before the COVID-19 pandemic. Isolation of CD4+ T cells took place after less than 13 days in culture. Which antigens these TCRs recognize remains unknown. The sequencing input was CD4+ T cells from PBMCs, cultured in vitro. Source of these receptors: a human donor in good health.

The chain uses TRBV2 and TRBJ2-1; 8 bases map to TRBD1. The CDR3 has 14 amino acids. J was trimmed by 8 bases and V by 5 bases; bases with no gene match: 8. Germline CDR1 and CDR2: SNHLY and FYNNEI. The CDR3 DNA reads TGTGCCAGCAGTACCGACAGGGGCGGGTATGAGCAGTTCTTC. It yields the protein CASSTDRGGYEQFF.

V gene TRBV5-1 combines with J gene TRBJ1-1, with D unresolved. V lost 0 bases and J 3 bases, leaving 9 bases between the germline ends. Germline V gives CDR1 SGHRS, CDR2 YFSETQ. CDR3 length: 14 residues. The CDR3 sequence is CASSLELGDTEAFF. DNA of the CDR3: TGCGCCAGCAGCTTGGAGCTAGGAGACACTGAAGCTTTCTTT. Supplemented by reference TRBV5-1 and TRBJ1-1, the full variable domain reads KAGVTQTPRYLIKTRGQQVTLSCSPISGHRSVSWYQQTPGQGLQFLFEYFSETQRNKGNFPGRFSGRQFSNSRSEMNVSTLELGDSALYLCASSLELGDTEAFFGQGTRLTVV.

The gene calls are TRBV4-3 and TRBJ2-3; D perhaps matches TRBD2 (5 bases). V was clipped by 1 base and J by 7 bases, with 12 bases between them. Germline V lookup: CDR1 LGHNA, CDR2 YSLEER. The CDR3 length is 14 residues. The CDR3, as DNA: TGCGCCAGCAGCCAAGTAATAGCGACTCATACGCAGTATTTT. Encoded protein: CASSQVIATHTQYF.

V usage is TRBV6-5 and J usage is TRBJ2-5; D might be TRBD2 (6 bases). This CDR3 comprises 16 residues. Trimming pared 0 bases from V and 5 bases from J, leaving 16 bases between. Germline CDR1 MNHEY, CDR2 SVGAGI. The CDR3 bases are TGTGCCAGCAGTTACTCGAACCCCCCGGAGGGGGAGACCCAGTACTTC. Translating gives CASSYSNPPEGETQYF.